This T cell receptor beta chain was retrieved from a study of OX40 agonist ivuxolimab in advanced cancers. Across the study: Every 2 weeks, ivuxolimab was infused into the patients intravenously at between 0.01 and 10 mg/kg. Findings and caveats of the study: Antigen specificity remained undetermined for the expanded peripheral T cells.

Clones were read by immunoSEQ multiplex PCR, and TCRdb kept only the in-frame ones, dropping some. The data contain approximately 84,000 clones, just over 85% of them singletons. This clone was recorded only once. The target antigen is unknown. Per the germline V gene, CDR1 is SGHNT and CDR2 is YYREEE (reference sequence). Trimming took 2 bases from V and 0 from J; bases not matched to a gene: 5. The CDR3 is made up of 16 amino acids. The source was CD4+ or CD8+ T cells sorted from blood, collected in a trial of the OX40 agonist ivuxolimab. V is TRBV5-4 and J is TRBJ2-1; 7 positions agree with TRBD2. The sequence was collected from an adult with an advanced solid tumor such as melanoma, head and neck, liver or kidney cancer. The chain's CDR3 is CASSLLAKSSYNEQFF. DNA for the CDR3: TGTGCCAGCAGCTTACTAGCGAAGAGCTCCTACAATGAGCAGTTCTTC.